This entry describes one T cell receptor beta chain. Its antigen is currently not known. Sequencer: NextSeq 550. The Human TCR Profiling Kit (MiLaboratory) was used to prepare UMI-labeled 5' RACE TRB cDNA libraries. cDNA synthesis used the entire amount of extracted RNA, and PCR amplification then used the entire amount of cDNA produced. Libraries were prepared in parallel using an identical number of PCR cycles. The original methods were these. With a minimum of two reads required per UMI, MIGEC and MiXCR pulled out about 50,000 +/- 10,000 unique UMI-labeled TRB cDNA molecules from each library. On average, roughly 40,000 +/- 10,000 functional in-frame TRB CDR3 nucleotide clonotypes lacking stop codons were found per library. After downsampling to 5000 UMI-labeled TRB molecules per sample, diversity metrics such as normalized Shannon-Wiener and Chao1 were calculated in VDJtools. Clonotype-size-weighted physicochemical properties of the central five CDR3 residues (interaction energy, strength, volume and Kidera factor 4) were computed in VDJtools. TCRdb reprocessed the raw reads; every CDR3 protein sequence is a single record, and DNA is not supplied. TCRdb, rather than the study authors, made the V and J calls. This sample's table lists 84,000 or so distinct CDR3 sequences. The top ten constitute 0.53% of the sample.

These data originate in a study of CXCR3-negative and CXCR3-positive naive CD8 T cells (dated by TCRdb to the late 2010s). Looking at the study overall: Around 140 million TRB reads were obtained in total, roughly 1.5 +/- 0.3 million reads per library. Diversity and physicochemical repertoire analyses covered around 10 donors pooled from two independent experiments. The TRBV-TRBJ cluster analysis covered naive subsets from about 5 donors and memory cells from 3 donors.

Points the paper makes about the study in general: TRBV-TRBJ usage was similar between naive CXCR3-negative and CXCR3-positive cells from the same donor, while memory cells showed distinct patterns. Repertoire diversity was comparably high in both naive subsets but much lower in memory CD8+ T cells. Compared with CXCR3-negative naive cells, CXCR3-positive naive cells had TRB CDR3s with higher hydrophobicity (lower Kidera factor 4), lower energy, and higher strength and volume indices. Freshly isolated PBMCs were used for most assays because CXCR3 expression went down partially after cryopreservation. Surface CD5, linked to self-reactivity in mice, was comparable between naive subsets; TCR interaction strength was therefore also inferred from TRB CDR3 physicochemical properties.

CDR1 and CDR2 were assigned from the germline V gene (reference sequence) as SEHNR and FQNEAQ. The CDR3 runs 16 amino acids, cysteine and phenylalanine included. Nucleotide data are not available. For each CD8+ T cell subset, flow sorting was done in triplicate, and some 300,000 cells per subset went directly into RLT lysis buffer. To keep memory contaminants out, a stringent definition of naive CD8+ T cells was applied: CD45RO-CCR7+CD27+CD95-. Peripheral blood mononuclear cells were isolated from buffy coats using standard density gradient centrifugation. Naive CXCR3-negative and CXCR3-positive CD8+ T cells were flow-sorted on a FACSAria III. Total RNA was extracted from sorted cells with an RNeasy Mini Kit.

Sequences were obtained from naive CXCR3+ CD8+ T cells from blood. Sample cell subset or site, as interpreted from the label and publication: CD45RO-CCR7+CD27+CD95- naive CD8+ T cells expressing CXCR3 (TNR3+). The chain is made from TRBV7-9 and TRBJ2-6; TCRdb proposes TRBD1, but this gene call is untestable without DNA. The sequence came from a human donor in good health. Some clones in this sample may be carry-over from other donors' samples. CDR3 sequence: CASSLPEGNGANVLTF.